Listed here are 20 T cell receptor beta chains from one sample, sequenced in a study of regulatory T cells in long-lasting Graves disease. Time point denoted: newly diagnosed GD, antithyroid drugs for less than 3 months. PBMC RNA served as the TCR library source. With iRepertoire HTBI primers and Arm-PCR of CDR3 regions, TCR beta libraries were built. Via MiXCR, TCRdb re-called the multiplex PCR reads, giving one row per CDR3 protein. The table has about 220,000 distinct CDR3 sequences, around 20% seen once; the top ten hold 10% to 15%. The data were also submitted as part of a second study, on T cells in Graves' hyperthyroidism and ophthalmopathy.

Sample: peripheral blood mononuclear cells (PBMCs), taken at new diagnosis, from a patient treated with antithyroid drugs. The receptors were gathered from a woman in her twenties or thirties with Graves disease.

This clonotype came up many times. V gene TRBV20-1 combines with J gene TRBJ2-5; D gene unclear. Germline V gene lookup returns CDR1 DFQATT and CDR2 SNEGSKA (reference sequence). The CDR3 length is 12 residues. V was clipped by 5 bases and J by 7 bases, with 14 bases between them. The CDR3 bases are TGCAGTGCTCGCGGTAATCGGGTGACCCAGTACTTC. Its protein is CSARGNRVTQYF.

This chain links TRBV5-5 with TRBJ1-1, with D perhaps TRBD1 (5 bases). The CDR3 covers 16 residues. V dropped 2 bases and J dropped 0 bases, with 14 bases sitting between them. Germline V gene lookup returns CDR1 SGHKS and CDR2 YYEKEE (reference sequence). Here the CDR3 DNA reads TGTGCCAGCAGCTTTGGTGTCGACAGAGTGAACACTGAAGCTTTCTTT. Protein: CASSFGVDRVNTEAFF.

The CDR3 sequence is CSARDQNEKETQYF. CDR3 coding DNA: TGCAGTGCTAGGGACCAGAACGAAAAAGAGACCCAGTACTTC. This chain uses TRBV20-1 with TRBJ2-5; no definite D call. Per the germline V gene, CDR1 is DFQATT and CDR2 is SNEGSKA (reference sequence). CDR3 size: 14 residues. Trimming removed 3 bases at V and 3 bases at J, with 14 bases between.

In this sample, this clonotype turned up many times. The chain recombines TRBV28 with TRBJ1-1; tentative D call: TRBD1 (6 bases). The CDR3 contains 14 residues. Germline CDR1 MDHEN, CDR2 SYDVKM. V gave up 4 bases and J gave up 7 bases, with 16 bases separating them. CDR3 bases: TGTGCCAGCAGTTATACGGGACAACTTTTTGAAGCTTTCTTT. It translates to CASSYTGQLFEAFF.

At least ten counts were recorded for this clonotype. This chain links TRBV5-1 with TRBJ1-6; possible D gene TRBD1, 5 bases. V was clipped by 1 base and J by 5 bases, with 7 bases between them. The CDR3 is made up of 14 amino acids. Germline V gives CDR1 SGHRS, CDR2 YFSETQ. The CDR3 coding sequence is TGCGCCAGCAGCTTGTTGACAGATAATTCACCCCTCCACTTT. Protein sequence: CASSLLTDNSPLHF.

The CDR3 nucleotides read TGCGCCAGCAGCCTGTCAAGCGGGAGGGCGTCGTACAATGAGCAGTTCTTC. This codes for CASSLSSGRASYNEQFF. This rearrangement joins TRBV4-1 to TRBJ2-1; 10 bases agree with TRBD2. This CDR3 spans 17 amino acids. From germline, CDR1 is MGHRA and CDR2 YSYEKL. V lost 4 bases to trimming and J lost 4 bases; unmatched junction nucleotides: 10.

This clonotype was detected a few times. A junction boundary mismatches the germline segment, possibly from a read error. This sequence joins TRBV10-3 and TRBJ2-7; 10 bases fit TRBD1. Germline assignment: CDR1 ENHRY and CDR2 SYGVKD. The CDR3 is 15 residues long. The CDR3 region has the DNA TGTGCCATCAGTGTAGGGACAGGGGAGGGCTACGAGCGGTACTTC. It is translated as CAISVGTGEGYERYF.

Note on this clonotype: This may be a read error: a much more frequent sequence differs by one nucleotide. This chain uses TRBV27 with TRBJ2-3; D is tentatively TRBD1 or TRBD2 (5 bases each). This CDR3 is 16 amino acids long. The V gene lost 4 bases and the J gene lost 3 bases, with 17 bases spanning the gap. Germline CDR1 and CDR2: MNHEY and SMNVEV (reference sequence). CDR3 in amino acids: CASSSFRGYTTDTQYF. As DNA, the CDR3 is TGTGCCAGCAGTTCCTTCCGGGGCTACACTACAGATACGCAGTATTTT.

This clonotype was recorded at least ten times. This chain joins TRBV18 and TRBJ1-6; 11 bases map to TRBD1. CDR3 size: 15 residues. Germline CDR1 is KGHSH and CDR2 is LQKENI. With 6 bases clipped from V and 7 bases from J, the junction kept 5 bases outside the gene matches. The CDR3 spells CASSAGTGGNSPLHF. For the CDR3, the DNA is TGTGCCAGCTCGGCCGGGACAGGGGGAAATTCACCCCTCCACTTT.

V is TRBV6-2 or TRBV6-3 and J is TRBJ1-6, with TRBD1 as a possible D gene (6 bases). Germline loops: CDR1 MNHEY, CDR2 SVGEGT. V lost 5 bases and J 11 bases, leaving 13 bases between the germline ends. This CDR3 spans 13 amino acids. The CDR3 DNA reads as TGTGCCAGCAGTGAGACAGGTAGCACACCCCTCCACTTT. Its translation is CASSETGSTPLHF.

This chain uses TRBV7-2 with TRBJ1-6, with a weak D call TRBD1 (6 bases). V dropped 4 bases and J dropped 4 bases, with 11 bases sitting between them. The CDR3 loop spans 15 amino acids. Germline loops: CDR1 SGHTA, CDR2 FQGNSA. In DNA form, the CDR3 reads TGTGCCAGCAGCTCCCCCGGACAGTATAATTCACCCCTCCACTTT. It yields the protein CASSSPGQYNSPLHF.

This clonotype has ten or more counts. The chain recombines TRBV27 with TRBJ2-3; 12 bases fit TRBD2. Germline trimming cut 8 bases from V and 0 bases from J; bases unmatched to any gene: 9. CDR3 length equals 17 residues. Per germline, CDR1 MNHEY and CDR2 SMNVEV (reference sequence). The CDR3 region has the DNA TGTGCCAGCCTGGGGCTAGCGGGGGGGCGTAGCACAGATACGCAGTATTTT. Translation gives CASLGLAGGRSTDTQYF.

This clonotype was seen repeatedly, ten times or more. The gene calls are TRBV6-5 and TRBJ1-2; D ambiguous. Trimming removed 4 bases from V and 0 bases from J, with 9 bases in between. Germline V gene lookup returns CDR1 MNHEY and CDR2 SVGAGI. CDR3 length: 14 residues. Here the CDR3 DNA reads TGTGCCAGCAGTTGGGCAGCTACTAACTATGGCTACACCTTC. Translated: CASSWAATNYGYTF.

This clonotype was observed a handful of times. For the CDR3, the DNA is TGTGCCAGCAGCGCTGGACTAGCGCCCACAGATACGCAGTATTTT. Its protein product is CASSAGLAPTDTQYF. This chain links TRBV7-9 with TRBJ2-3; 9 bases map to TRBD2. Germline V gene sequence: CDR1 SEHNR, CDR2 FQNEAQ (reference sequence). The CDR3 is 15 amino acids. With V trimmed by 5 bases and J by 2 bases, 5 bases remained unmatched.

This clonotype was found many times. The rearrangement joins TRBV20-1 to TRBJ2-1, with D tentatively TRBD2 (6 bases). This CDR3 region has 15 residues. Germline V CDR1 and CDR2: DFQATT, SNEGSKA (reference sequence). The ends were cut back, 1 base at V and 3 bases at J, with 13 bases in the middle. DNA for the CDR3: TGCAGTGCTAGAGTGGGGGTTAGCGGCTACAATGAGCAGTTCTTC. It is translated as CSARVGVSGYNEQFF.

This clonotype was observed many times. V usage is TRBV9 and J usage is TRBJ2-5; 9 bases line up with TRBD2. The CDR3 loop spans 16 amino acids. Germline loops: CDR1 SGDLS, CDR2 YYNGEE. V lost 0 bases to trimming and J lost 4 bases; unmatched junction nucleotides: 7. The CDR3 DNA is TGTGCCAGCAGCGTAGCAGCGGGAGGTTTAGGAGAGACCCAGTACTTC. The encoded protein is CASSVAAGGLGETQYF.

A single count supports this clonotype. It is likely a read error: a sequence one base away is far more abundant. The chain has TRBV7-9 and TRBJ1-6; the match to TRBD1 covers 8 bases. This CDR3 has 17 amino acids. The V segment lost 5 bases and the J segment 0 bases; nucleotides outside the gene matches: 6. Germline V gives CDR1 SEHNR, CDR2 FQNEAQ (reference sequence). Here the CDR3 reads CASSPTGGFSYNSPLHF. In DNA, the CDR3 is TGTGCCAGCAGCCCCACAGGGGGATTCTCCTATAATTCACCCCTCCACTTT.

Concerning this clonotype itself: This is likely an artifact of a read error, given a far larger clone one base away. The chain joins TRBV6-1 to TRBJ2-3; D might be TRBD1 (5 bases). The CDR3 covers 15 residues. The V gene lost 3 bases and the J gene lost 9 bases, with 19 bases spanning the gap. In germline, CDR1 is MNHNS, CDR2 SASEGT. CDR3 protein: CASSESSRASQTQYF. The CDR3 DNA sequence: TGTGCCAGCAGTGAGTCGAGCAGGGCCTCCCAAACGCAGTATTTT.

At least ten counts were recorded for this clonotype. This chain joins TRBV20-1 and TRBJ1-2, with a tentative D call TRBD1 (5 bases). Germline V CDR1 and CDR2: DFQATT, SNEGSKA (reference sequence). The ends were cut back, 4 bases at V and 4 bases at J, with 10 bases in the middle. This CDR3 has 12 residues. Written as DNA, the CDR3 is TGCAGTGCTACTGGACAAACCTATGGCTACACCTTC. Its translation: CSATGQTYGYTF.

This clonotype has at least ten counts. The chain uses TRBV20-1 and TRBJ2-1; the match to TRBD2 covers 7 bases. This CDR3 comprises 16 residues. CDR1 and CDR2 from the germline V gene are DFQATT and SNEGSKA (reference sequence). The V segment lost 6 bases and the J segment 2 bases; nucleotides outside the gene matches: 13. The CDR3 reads CSALAVLRAAYNEQFF. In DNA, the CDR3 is TGCAGTGCCCTAGCGGTCCTCCGAGCGGCCTACAATGAGCAGTTCTTC.